The 8 T cell receptor beta chains given below trace back to one sample, sequenced in a study of T cells after posttransplantation cyclophosphamide. Some clones are missing from TCRdb's copy, which holds only in-frame ones; the method was immunoSEQ multiplex PCR. The data list around 44,000 clones, none observed once; around 2.1% falls to the top ten. Sequencing was carried out using PBMCs. Receptor source: a man aged 40-55 years in good health, CMV-negative, and a related stem cell transplant donor.

This clone came up a few times. The junction departs from germline at one end; a sequencing error may be responsible. J is TRBJ2-5 and V is TRBV9; 12 nucleotides align to TRBD2. The germline V gene encodes CDR1 SGDLS and CDR2 YYNGEE. The CDR3 length is 17 residues. CDR3 protein: CASSRRGLAGFQGTQYF. CDR3 DNA sequence: TGTGCCAGCAGCCGAAGAGGACTAGCGGGGTTCCAAGGGACCCAGTACTTC.

The rearrangement uses TRBV19 and TRBJ1-4; 7 nucleotides line up with TRBD1. The CDR3 runs 13 residues. Germline CDR1 is LNHDA and CDR2 is SQIVND (reference sequence). After removal of 5 bases from V and 6 bases from J, the junction contained 3 bases not matched to a gene. CDR3 in DNA: TGTGCCAGTAGTCCAGACAGGGATGAAAAACTGTTTTTT. Its translation: CASSPDRDEKLFF.

This clone appeared many times. This chain joins TRBV18 and TRBJ2-1; TRBD1 agrees at 7 bases. The length of the CDR3 is 15 residues. The ends lost 6 bases at V and 0 bases at J; junction bases unmatched: 5. CDR1 KGHSH and CDR2 LQKENI come from the germline V gene. CDR3 loop: CASSRQGSSYNEQFF. The CDR3 nucleotides read TGTGCCAGCTCCCGACAGGGCAGCTCCTACAATGAGCAGTTCTTC.

This clone has a count of ten or more. The chain links TRBV5-1 to TRBJ1-1, with 8 bases lining up with TRBD1. The junction had 7 bases not matched to a gene; V was cut back by 4 bases and J by 5 bases. Germline CDR1 and CDR2: SGHRS and YFSETQ. The CDR3 contains 14 residues. CDR3 amino acids: CASSPGGEITEAFF. The CDR3 DNA reads TGCGCCAGCAGCCCAGGGGGCGAAATTACTGAAGCTTTCTTT. The full variable domain, in which reference TRBV5-1 and TRBJ1-1 provide the parts outside the CDR3, is KAGVTQTPRYLIKTRGQQVTLSCSPISGHRSVSWYQQTPGQGLQFLFEYFSETQRNKGNFPGRFSGRQFSNSRSEMNVSTLELGDSALYLCASSPGGEITEAFFGQGTRLTVV.

In its sample, this clone was seen a few times. The chain combines TRBV7-2 with TRBJ1-6; a weak D match, TRBD1 (5 bases). The CDR3 is 14 residues long. The V and J ends lost 5 bases and 9 bases respectively, with 14 bases between them. The germline gives CDR1 SGHTA, CDR2 FQGNSA. The CDR3 loop reads CASSTLITGSPLHF. The CDR3 bases are TGTGCCAGCAGCACCCTAATTACAGGTTCACCCCTCCACTTT. The variable domain in full, completed from reference TRBV7-2 and TRBJ1-6, reads GAGVSQSPSNKVTEKGKDVELRCDPISGHTALYWYRQSLGQGLEFLIYFQGNSAPDKSGLPSDRFSAERTGGSVSTLTIQRTQQEDSAVYLCASSTLITGSPLHFGNGTRLTVT.

This clone was counted ten times or more. This chain uses TRBV5-6 with TRBJ2-7, with TRBD1 identical over 9 bases. V was clipped by 0 bases and J by 5 bases; unmatched bases: 9. CDR3 length: 16 amino acids. Germline V CDR1 and CDR2: SGHDT, YYEEEE. The CDR3 nucleotides are TGTGCCAGCAGCTTGGATGGGACAGGGATTCCCCACGAGCAGTACGTC. This sequence encodes CASSLDGTGIPHEQYV.

In its sample, this clone was seen many times. CDR3 in amino acids: CASSSSGGLTGELFF. DNA for the CDR3: TGTGCCAGCAGCTCTAGCGGGGGATTGACCGGGGAGCTGTTTTTT. This rearrangement joins TRBV5-4 to TRBJ2-2, with TRBD2 identical over 10 bases. The CDR3 has 15 residues. Germline V gene sequence: CDR1 SGHNT, CDR2 YYREEE (reference sequence). V lost 3 bases, J lost 5 bases, and 4 bases stayed unmatched.

In its sample, this clone was seen many times. The chain employs TRBV6-4 and TRBJ1-5; possible D gene TRBD1, 5 bases. Germline lookup yields CDR1 MRHNA and CDR2 SNTAGT. The CDR3 has 14 residues. Trimming left V 6 bases short and J 2 bases short, with 11 bases between. CDR3 loop: CASSRDGGNQPQHF. In DNA, the CDR3 is TGTGCCAGCAGCAGGGATGGTGGCAATCAGCCCCAGCATTTT.